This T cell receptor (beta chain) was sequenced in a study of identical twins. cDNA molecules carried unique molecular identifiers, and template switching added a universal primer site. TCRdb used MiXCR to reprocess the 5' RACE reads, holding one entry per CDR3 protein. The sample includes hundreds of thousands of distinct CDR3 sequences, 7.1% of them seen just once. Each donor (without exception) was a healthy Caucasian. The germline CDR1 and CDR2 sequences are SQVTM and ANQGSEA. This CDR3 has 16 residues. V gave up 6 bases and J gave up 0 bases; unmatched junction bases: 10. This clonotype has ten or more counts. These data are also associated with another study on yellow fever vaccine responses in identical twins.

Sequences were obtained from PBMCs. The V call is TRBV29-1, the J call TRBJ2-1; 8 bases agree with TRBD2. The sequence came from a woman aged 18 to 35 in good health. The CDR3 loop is CSVRGAGTSSYNEQFF. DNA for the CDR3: TGCAGCGTACGGGGAGCCGGGACTAGCTCCTACAATGAGCAGTTCTTC.